One sample yielded the 23 T cell receptor beta chains listed below, sequenced in a study of blood T cell repertoires in COVID-19. The table came from immunoSEQ multiplex PCR; TCRdb's copy has only in-frame clones and leaves some out. The sample contains tens of thousands of clones, more than 70% of which appear only once. Sequencing was performed on peripheral blood. Source of these receptors: a man aged 55 to 70 with acute or convalescent COVID-19.

The gene calls are TRBV28 and TRBJ1-1, with 11 bases matching TRBD1. The CDR3 contains 18 residues. The ends lost 7 bases at V and 3 bases at J; junction bases unmatched: 16. Germline CDR1 reads MDHEN; CDR2 reads SYDVKM. The CDR3 region is CASTGAPGQGGLDTEAFF. CDR3 in DNA: TGTGCCAGCACCGGAGCCCCGGGACAGGGGGGTTTGGACACTGAAGCTTTCTTT.

The chain uses TRBV28 and TRBJ2-7, with 7 bases matching TRBD2. Looked up from germline, CDR1 is MDHEN and CDR2 is SYDVKM. J was trimmed by 3 bases and V by 2 bases; bases with no gene match: 4. This CDR3 spans 14 amino acids. CDR3 sequence reads: CASSLRLAVYEQYF. The CDR3 DNA reads as TGTGCCAGCAGTTTAAGGCTAGCGGTCTACGAGCAGTACTTC.

This rearrangement joins TRBV7-2 to TRBJ1-6, with a weak D call TRBD1 (6 bases). Germline V gene data show CDR1 as SGHTA and CDR2 as FQGNSA. Trimming took off 8 bases at V and 5 bases at J, with 13 bases between the two ends. This CDR3 spans 14 amino acids. The CDR3 loop is CASLGDNHNSPLHF. For the CDR3, the DNA is TGTGCCAGCTTGGGGGACAATCATAATTCACCCCTCCACTTT.

This clone has just a few counts. The V and J genes are TRBV4-3 and TRBJ1-2; TRBD1 matches 10 bases. Trimming cost V 1 base and J 6 bases; bases outside gene matches: 2. The CDR3 contains 14 residues. Germline CDR1 LGHNA, CDR2 YSLEER. CDR3 sequence: CASSQAGTGDGYTF. The CDR3, as DNA: TGCGCCAGCAGCCAAGCCGGGACAGGGGATGGCTACACCTTC.

The V and J genes are TRBV19 and TRBJ2-7, with TRBD1 matching 10 bases. V was pared by 3 bases and J by 4 bases, with 6 bases of the junction left unmatched. The CDR3 is 15 amino acids. The germline V gene encodes CDR1 LNHDA and CDR2 SQIVND (reference sequence). As DNA, the CDR3 is TGTGCCAGTAGTATTCGAGACAGGGGGCCTTACGAGCAGTACTTC. Its protein is CASSIRDRGPYEQYF. Based on the CDR3 plus reference TRBV19 and TRBJ2-7, the full variable domain is DGGITQSPKYLFRKEGQNVTLSCEQNLNHDAMYWYRQDPGQGLRLIYYSQIVNDFQKGDIAEGYSVSREKKESFPLTVTSAQKNPTAFYLCASSIRDRGPYEQYFGPGTRLTVT.

This clone showed up just a few times. The chain couples TRBV28 to TRBJ1-3, with a possible D match to TRBD1 (6 bases). The CDR3 covers 17 residues. CDR1 is MDHEN, CDR2 SYDVKM, per germline. V lost 1 base, J lost 0 bases, and 13 bases lay in between. Written as DNA, the CDR3 is TGTGCCAGCAGTTTATTTACAGGGACTATCTCTGGAAACACCATATATTTT. It translates to CASSLFTGTISGNTIYF.

The V gene is TRBV19, the J gene TRBJ2-1; D not certain. The V end lost 0 bases, the J end lost 0 bases, and 12 bases lay between the germline ends. The CDR3 runs to 17 residues. Germline CDR1 is LNHDA and CDR2 is SQIVND (reference sequence). CDR3 residues: CASSIDLFGYSYNEQFF. The CDR3 DNA sequence: TGTGCCAGTAGTATAGATCTATTTGGTTACTCCTACAATGAGCAGTTCTTC.

V gene TRBV18 combines with J gene TRBJ2-5; D uncertain. V gave up 3 bases and J gave up 7 bases, with 9 bases separating them. Germline CDR1 is KGHSH and CDR2 is LQKENI. The CDR3 runs 12 residues. The CDR3 nucleotides read TGTGCCAGCTCACCCCCCCGCGGGACCCAGTACTTC. This translates into CASSPPRGTQYF.

The J gene is TRBJ2-2, the V gene TRBV4-3; 12 nucleotides align to TRBD2. The CDR3 consists of 14 residues. After removal of 8 bases from V and 8 bases from J, the junction contained 6 bases not matched to a gene. Germline assignment: CDR1 LGHNA and CDR2 YSLEER. The CDR3 protein is CASRLAGAKGELFF. The CDR3 bases are TGCGCCAGCCGACTAGCGGGGGCAAAGGGGGAGCTGTTTTTT.

The chain joins TRBV30 to TRBJ1-2; D is ambiguous. This CDR3 contains 12 residues. The germline V gene encodes CDR1 GTSNPN and CDR2 SVGIG (reference sequence). The V gene lost 5 bases and the J gene lost 2 bases, with 9 bases spanning the gap. The DNA of the CDR3 is TGTGCCTGGCATACAGCAAACTATGGCTACACCTTC. It is translated as CAWHTANYGYTF.

The V gene is TRBV6-5, the J gene TRBJ2-1; D unresolved. The CDR3 is 14 residues long. Germline V CDR1 and CDR2: MNHEY, SVGAGI. Trimming pared 0 bases from V and 6 bases from J, leaving 9 bases between. CDR3 coding DNA: TGTGCCAGCAGTTACTCGAATGGAGCCAATGAGCAGTTCTTC. This codes for CASSYSNGANEQFF.

A few counts support this clone. The CDR3 nucleotides are TGTGCCATCAGGCCGGACGGGGGGAGGCAAGAGACCCAGTACTTC. Its protein is CAIRPDGGRQETQYF. The chain links TRBV10-3 to TRBJ2-5; 7 nucleotides agree with TRBD2. The V segment lost 6 bases and the J segment 2 bases; nucleotides outside the gene matches: 9. Germline V gene lookup returns CDR1 ENHRY and CDR2 SYGVKD. CDR3 length: 15 amino acids.

V gene TRBV7-2 combines with J gene TRBJ1-1, with D unresolved. V was cut by 4 bases and J by 0 bases, with 6 bases left in between. The CDR3 is 13 residues long. From germline, CDR1 is SGHTA and CDR2 FQGNSA. The CDR3 nucleotides are TGTGCCAGCAGCTCTGACATGAACACTGAAGCTTTCTTT. This sequence encodes CASSSDMNTEAFF.

The chain has TRBV30 and TRBJ1-4; possibly TRBD1 for D (5 bases). The CDR3 covers 12 residues. V gave up 1 base and J gave up 8 bases, with 8 bases separating them. Germline values: CDR1 GTSNPN, CDR2 SVGIG (reference sequence). CDR3 DNA: TGTGCCTGGAGTGATACAGGCGAAAAACTGTTTTTT. Translated, it gives CAWSDTGEKLFF.

V is TRBV7-9 and J is TRBJ1-3; the D is unclear. Germline values: CDR1 SEHNR, CDR2 FQNEAQ (reference sequence). The length of the CDR3 is 14 residues. V was trimmed by 3 bases and J by 0 bases, leaving 6 bases between them. CDR3 in DNA: TGTGCCAGCAGCTTGGCGGGCTCTGGAAACACCATATATTTT. Its translation: CASSLAGSGNTIYF. The full variable domain, its missing parts supplied by reference TRBV7-9 and TRBJ1-3, is DTGVSQNPRHKITKRGQNVTFRCDPISEHNRLYWYRQTLGQGPEFLTYFQNEAQLEKSRLLSDRFSAERPKGSFSTLEIQRTEQGDSAMYLCASSLAGSGNTIYFGEGSWLTVV.

The chain combines TRBV6-5 with TRBJ2-3; TRBD2 is a possible D gene (6 bases). Trimming removed 1 base at V and 4 bases at J, with 9 bases between. The CDR3 is 14 amino acids. CDR1 and CDR2 from the germline V gene are MNHEY and SVGAGI. CDR3 sequence (DNA): TGTGCCAGCAGTTACTTGGCGGGGCCAGATACGCAGTATTTT. Translation: CASSYLAGPDTQYF.

The V gene is TRBV18, the J gene TRBJ2-5, with unresolved D. V dropped 6 bases and J dropped 5 bases, with 7 bases sitting between them. The CDR3 is made up of 11 amino acids. Germline V gives CDR1 KGHSH, CDR2 LQKENI. CDR3 nucleotides: TGTGCCAGCTCGTACGCGGAGACCCAGTACTTC. Translated: CASSYAETQYF. The full variable domain, in which reference TRBV18 and TRBJ2-5 provide the parts outside the CDR3, is NAGVMQNPRHLVRRRGQEARLRCSPMKGHSHVYWYRQLPEEGLKFMVYLQKENIIDESGMPKERFSAEFPKEGPSILRIQQVVRGDSAAYFCASSYAETQYFGPGTRLLVL.

The genes are TRBV19 and TRBJ1-1; possible D gene TRBD1, 6 bases. From germline, CDR1 is LNHDA and CDR2 SQIVND (reference sequence). V gave up 3 bases and J gave up 10 bases, with 18 bases separating them. This CDR3 has 14 amino acids. The CDR3 reads CASSMSGVALGAFF. The CDR3 region has the DNA TGTGCCAGTAGTATGTCAGGGGTCGCCCTTGGAGCTTTCTTT.

This rearrangement joins TRBV28 to TRBJ1-5; D may be TRBD1 (6 bases). With 5 bases removed from V and 3 bases from J, the gap between germline ends came to 11 bases. CDR1 is MDHEN and CDR2 is SYDVKM in the germline V gene. The CDR3 runs to 14 residues. The CDR3 region is CASSAGQLNQPQHF. The CDR3 DNA follows: TGTGCCAGCAGTGCCGGACAGCTCAATCAGCCCCAGCATTTT.

The rearrangement uses TRBV19 and TRBJ1-2; TRBD1 matches 7 bases. The CDR3 runs 13 residues. Trimming removed 5 bases from V and 10 bases from J; junction bases left unmatched: 10. Germline V gene sequence: CDR1 LNHDA, CDR2 SQIVND (reference sequence). The DNA for the CDR3 is TGTGCCAGTAGTCCACCCGACAGGGTCGCCTACACCTTC. This translates into CASSPPDRVAYTF.

The sample holds one count of this clone. The chain carries TRBV30 and TRBJ2-1; a possible D gene is TRBD1 (6 bases). This CDR3 spans 14 amino acids. CDR1 and CDR2 from the germline V gene are GTSNPN and SVGIG (reference sequence). Trimming took 2 bases from V and 7 from J, leaving 15 bases between them. CDR3 coding DNA: TGTGCCTGGAGTCGGACTCCCGACAGGAATGAGCAGTTCTTC. Protein: CAWSRTPDRNEQFF.

Notes on this clone: One end of the junction fails to match germline, which may point to a read error. The chain couples TRBV6-1 to TRBJ1-5; D is unresolved. This CDR3 region has 16 residues. Looked up from germline, CDR1 is MNHNS and CDR2 is SASEGT. The DNA of the CDR3 is TGTGCCAGCAATGAAAGGAGGAATCGGGCAGATCAGCCCCAGCATTTT. This gives the protein CASNERRNRADQPQHF.

CDR3 DNA sequence: TGTGCCAGCGGACGGACAGCTCCCTACGAGCAGTACTTC. This sequence encodes CASGRTAPYEQYF. The J gene is TRBJ2-7, the V gene TRBV27; maybe TRBD1 (6 bases). The V gene lost 8 bases and the J gene lost 2 bases, with 13 bases spanning the gap. Germline assignment: CDR1 MNHEY and CDR2 SMNVEV (reference sequence). The CDR3 extends over 13 amino acids.